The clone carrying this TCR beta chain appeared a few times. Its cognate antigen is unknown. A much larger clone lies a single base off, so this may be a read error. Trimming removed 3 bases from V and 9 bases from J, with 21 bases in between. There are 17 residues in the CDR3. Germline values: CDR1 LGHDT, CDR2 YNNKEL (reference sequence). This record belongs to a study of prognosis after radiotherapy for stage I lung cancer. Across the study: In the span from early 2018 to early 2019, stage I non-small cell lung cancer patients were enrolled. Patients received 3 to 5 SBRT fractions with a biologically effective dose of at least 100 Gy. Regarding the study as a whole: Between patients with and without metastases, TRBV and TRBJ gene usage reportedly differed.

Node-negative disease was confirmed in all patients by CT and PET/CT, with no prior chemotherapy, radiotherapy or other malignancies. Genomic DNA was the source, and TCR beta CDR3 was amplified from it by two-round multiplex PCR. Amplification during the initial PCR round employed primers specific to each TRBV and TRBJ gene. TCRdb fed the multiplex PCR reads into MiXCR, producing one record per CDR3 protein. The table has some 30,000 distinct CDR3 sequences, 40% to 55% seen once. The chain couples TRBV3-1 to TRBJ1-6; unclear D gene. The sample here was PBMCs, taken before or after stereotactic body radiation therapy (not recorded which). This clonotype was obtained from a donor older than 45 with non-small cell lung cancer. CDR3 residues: CASSHATGIASVSPLHF. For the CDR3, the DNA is TGTGCCAGCAGCCATGCCACCGGGATCGCCTCTGTTTCACCCCTCCACTTT.